This TCR beta chain was retrieved from a study of blood T cell repertoires in COVID-19. In the source study's methods: It was from reference gene primer amplification that nucleated cell counts were estimated. Produced via immunoSEQ multiplex PCR; TCRdb's table is partial and in-frame only. The V and J calls and clone size come from that table; D and trimming were worked out from the DNA. The sample shows 180,000 or so clones, just over 85% of them seen only once. The sample comprised peripheral blood. This TCR was sampled from a man in his 60s with acute or convalescent COVID-19.

The CDR3 sequence is CASSEGGTSRIDTQYF. The CDR3 DNA is TGTGCCAGCAGCGAGGGGGGGACTAGCAGGATAGATACGCAGTATTTT. The V and J genes are TRBV5-4 and TRBJ2-3; TRBD2 aligns across 9 bases. The CDR3 runs to 16 residues. CDR1 is SGHNT, CDR2 YYREEE, per germline (reference sequence). Germline trimming cut 4 bases from V and 5 bases from J; bases unmatched to any gene: 11.